A selection of T cell receptor beta chains follows, all from one sample in a study of cytomegalovirus exposure and HLA in healthy donors. The assay was immunoSEQ multiplex PCR, and TCRdb's table has in-frame clones only and misses some. The table shows tens of thousands of clones, with 78% occurring only once. Sequencing was done on a sample of PBMCs. Source of these receptors: a male donor in good health and CMV-seropositive. Both conserved end residues are trimmed from each CDR3. Fields, in order: CDR3 protein, V gene.

CDR3aa: ATNGLSSPLH; v_gene: TRBV5-6
CDR3aa: ASSVGGTGTKLF; v_gene: TRBV9
CDR3aa: SAIDSLIEAF; v_gene: TRBV29-1
CDR3aa: ASRPGLDGYT; v_gene: TRBV6-6
CDR3aa: ASSLVDRGPYEQY; v_gene: TRBV5-6
CDR3aa: ASSSGQGRSEQY; v_gene: TRBV5-8
CDR3aa: ASVGASGAYEQY; v_gene: TRBV6-6
CDR3aa: ASSAGTGSGEQY; v_gene: TRBV7-9
CDR3aa: AWGPGTGGSEETQY; v_gene: TRBV30
CDR3aa: ASSFLQTGELF; v_gene: TRBV5-4
CDR3aa: ASSFIPSGSYNEQF; v_gene: TRBV7-8
CDR3aa: ASSLDLQGYTGELF; v_gene: TRBV11-2
CDR3aa: ASSHADRGPYEQY; v_gene: TRBV4-2
CDR3aa: ATRDRGRDEKLF; v_gene: TRBV6-6